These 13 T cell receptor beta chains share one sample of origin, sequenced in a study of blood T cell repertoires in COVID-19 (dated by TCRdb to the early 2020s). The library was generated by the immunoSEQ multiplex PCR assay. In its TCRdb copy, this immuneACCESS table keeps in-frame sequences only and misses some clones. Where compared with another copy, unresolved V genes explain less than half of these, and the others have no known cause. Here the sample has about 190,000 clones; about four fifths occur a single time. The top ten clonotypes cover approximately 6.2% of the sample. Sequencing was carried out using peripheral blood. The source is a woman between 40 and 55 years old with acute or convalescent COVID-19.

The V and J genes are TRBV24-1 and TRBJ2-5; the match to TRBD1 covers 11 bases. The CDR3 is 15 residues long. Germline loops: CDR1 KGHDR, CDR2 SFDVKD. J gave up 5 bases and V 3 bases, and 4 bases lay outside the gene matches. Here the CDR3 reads CATSDRTGGSETQYF. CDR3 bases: TGTGCCACCAGTGATCGGACAGGGGGCTCGGAGACCCAGTACTTC.

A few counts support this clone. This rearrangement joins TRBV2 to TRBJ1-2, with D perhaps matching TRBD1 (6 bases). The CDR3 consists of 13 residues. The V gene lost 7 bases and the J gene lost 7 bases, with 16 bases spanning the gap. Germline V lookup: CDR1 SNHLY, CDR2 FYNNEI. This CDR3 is CASIYRTVGGYTF. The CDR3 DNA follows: TGTGCCAGCATTTACCGGACAGTCGGTGGCTACACCTTC.

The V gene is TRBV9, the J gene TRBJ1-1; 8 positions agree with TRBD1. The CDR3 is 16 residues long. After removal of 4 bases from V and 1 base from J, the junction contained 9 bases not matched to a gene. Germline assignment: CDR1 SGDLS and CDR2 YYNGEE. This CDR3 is CASSPRTGTGNTEAFF. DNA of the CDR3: TGTGCCAGCAGCCCCCGGACAGGGACGGGGAACACTGAAGCTTTCTTT.

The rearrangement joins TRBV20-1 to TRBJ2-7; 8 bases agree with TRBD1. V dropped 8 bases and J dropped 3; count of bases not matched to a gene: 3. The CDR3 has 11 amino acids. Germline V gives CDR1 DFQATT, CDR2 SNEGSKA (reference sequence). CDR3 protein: CSPGGLYEQYF. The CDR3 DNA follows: TGCAGTCCAGGGGGCCTCTACGAGCAGTACTTC.

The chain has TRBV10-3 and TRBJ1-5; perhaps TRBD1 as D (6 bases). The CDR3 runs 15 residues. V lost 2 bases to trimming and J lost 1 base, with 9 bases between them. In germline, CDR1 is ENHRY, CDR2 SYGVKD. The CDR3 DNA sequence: TGTGCCATCAGTGAGAACAGGGCCAGCAATCAGCCCCAGCATTTT. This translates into CAISENRASNQPQHF.

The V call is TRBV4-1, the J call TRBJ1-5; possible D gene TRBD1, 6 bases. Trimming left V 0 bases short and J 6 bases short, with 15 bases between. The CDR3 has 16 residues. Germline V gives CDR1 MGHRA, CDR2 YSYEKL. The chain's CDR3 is CASSQDGYRAGQPQHF. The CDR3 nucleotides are TGCGCCAGCAGCCAAGATGGGTACAGGGCGGGTCAGCCCCAGCATTTT.

The CDR3 nucleotides are TGTGCCAGCAGTGAAGGGGCGGGGGGGCAAGAGCAGTTCTTC. Amino acids: CASSEGAGGQEQFF. This chain links TRBV6-1 with TRBJ2-1; 9 positions agree with TRBD2. V was clipped by 1 base and J by 10 bases; unmatched bases: 5. Germline CDR1 MNHNS, CDR2 SASEGT. The CDR3 runs 14 residues.

The CDR3 DNA sequence: TGTGCCAGCAGCTTTTCTGGGGTCGGGGAGAATGGCTACACCTTC. This codes for CASSFSGVGENGYTF. V and J are TRBV7-9 and TRBJ1-2; D is unresolved. The CDR3 has 15 amino acids. V was cut by 3 bases and J by 6 bases, with 17 bases left in between. Germline CDR1 SEHNR, CDR2 FQNEAQ (reference sequence).

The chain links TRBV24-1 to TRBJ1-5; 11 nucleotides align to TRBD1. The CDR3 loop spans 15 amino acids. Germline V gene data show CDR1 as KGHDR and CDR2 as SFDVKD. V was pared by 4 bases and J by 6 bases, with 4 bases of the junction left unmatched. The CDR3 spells CATSDRTGGRQPQHF. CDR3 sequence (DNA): TGTGCCACCAGTGACCGGACAGGGGGCCGTCAGCCCCAGCATTTT.

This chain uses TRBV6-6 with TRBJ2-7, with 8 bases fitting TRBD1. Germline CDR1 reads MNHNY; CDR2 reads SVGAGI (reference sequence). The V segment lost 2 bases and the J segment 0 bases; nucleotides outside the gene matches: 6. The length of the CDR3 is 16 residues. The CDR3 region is CASSYTNTGGSYEQYF. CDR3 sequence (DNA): TGTGCCAGCAGTTACACAAACACAGGGGGCTCCTACGAGCAGTACTTC.

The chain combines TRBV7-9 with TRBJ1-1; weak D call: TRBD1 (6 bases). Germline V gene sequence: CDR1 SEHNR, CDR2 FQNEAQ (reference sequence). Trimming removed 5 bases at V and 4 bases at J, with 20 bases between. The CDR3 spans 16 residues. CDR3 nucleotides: TGTGCCAGCAGCCGAACCCTAACAGGGTTTACCACTGAAGCTTTCTTT. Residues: CASSRTLTGFTTEAFF.

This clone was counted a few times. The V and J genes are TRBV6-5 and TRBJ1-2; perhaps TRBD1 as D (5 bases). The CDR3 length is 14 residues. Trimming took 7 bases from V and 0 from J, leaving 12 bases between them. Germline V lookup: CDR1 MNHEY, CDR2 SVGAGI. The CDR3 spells CASTPGKANYGYTF. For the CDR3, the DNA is TGTGCCAGCACCCCAGGGAAAGCTAACTATGGCTACACCTTC.

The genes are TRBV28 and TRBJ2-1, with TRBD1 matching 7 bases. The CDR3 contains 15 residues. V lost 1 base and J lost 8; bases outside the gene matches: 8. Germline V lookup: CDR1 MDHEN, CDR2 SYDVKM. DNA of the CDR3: TGTGCCAGCAGTTTATACGGACAGGCAAGCGATGAGCAGTTCTTC. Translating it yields CASSLYGQASDEQFF.